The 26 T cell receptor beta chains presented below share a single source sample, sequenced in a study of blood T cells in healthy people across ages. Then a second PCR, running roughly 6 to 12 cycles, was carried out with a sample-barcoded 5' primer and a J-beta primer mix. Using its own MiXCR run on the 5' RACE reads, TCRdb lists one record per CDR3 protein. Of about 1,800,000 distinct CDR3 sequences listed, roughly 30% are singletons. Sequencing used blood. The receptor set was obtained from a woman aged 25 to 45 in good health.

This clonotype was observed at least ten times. The CDR3, as DNA: TGCGCCAGCAGCGTCGGACCTGCCTTCTCCTACGAGCAGTACTTC. This gives the protein CASSVGPAFSYEQYF. The J gene is TRBJ2-7, the V gene TRBV5-1, with unresolved D. Deletions cut 4 bases from V and 0 bases from J, with 14 bases between. The CDR3 extends over 15 amino acids. Germline lookup yields CDR1 SGHRS and CDR2 YFSETQ.

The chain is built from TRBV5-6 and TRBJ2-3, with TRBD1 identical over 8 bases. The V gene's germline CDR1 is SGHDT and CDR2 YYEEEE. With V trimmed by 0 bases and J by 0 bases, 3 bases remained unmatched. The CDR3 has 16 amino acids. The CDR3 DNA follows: TGTGCCAGCAGCTTGGGGGGACAGGTTAGCACAGATACGCAGTATTTT. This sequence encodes CASSLGGQVSTDTQYF. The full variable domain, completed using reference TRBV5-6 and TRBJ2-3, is DAGVTQSPTHLIKTRGQQVTLRCSPKSGHDTVSWYQQALGQGPQFIFQYYEEEERQRGNFPDRFSGHQFPNYSSELNVNALLLGDSALYLCASSLGGQVSTDTQYFGPGTRLTVL.

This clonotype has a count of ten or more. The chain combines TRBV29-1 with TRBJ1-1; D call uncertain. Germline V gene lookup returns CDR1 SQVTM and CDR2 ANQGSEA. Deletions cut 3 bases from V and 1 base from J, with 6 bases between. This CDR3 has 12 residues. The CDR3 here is CSVDRQNTEAFF. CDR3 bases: TGCAGCGTTGATCGGCAGAACACTGAAGCTTTCTTT.

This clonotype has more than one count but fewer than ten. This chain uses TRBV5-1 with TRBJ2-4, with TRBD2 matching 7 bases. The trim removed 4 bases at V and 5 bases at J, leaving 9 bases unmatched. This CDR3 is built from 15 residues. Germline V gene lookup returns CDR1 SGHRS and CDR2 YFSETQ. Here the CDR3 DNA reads TGCGCCAGCAGCCAATTCGGGGGGTGGGAAAACATTCAGTACTTC. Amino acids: CASSQFGGWENIQYF.

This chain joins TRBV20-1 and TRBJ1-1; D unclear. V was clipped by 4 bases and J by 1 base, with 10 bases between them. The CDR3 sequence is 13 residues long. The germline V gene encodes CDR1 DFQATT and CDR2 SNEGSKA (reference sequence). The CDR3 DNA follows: TGCAGTGCTACGGACGATGAGAACACTGAAGCTTTCTTT. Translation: CSATDDENTEAFF.

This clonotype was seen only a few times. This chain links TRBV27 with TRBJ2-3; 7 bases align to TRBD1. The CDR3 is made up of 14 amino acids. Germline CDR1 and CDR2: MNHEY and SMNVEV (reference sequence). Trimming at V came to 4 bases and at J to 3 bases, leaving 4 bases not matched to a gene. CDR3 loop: CASSWSQGTDTQYF. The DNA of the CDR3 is TGTGCCAGCAGTTGGTCACAGGGGACAGATACGCAGTATTTT.

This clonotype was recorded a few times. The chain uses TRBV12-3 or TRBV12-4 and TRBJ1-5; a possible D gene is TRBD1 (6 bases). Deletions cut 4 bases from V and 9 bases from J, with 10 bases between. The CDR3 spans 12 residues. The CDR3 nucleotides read TGTGCCAGCAGTTCCCAGGGGCGGCCCCAGCATTTT. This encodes CASSSQGRPQHF.

The CDR3 sequence: CAWGDRGYGYTF. CDR3 DNA: TGTGCCTGGGGGGACAGGGGATATGGCTACACCTTC. The chain has TRBV30 and TRBJ1-2; 10 bases are shared with TRBD1. The CDR3 covers 12 residues. Germline V lookup: CDR1 GTSNPN, CDR2 SVGIG (reference sequence). The ends lost 5 bases at V and 5 bases at J; junction bases unmatched: 2.

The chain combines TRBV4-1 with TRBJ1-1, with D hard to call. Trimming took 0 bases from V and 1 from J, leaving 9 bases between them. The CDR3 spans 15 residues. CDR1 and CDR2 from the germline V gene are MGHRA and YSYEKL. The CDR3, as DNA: TGCGCCAGCAGCCAAGATCGGGGAGCGAACACTGAAGCTTTCTTT. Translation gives CASSQDRGANTEAFF.

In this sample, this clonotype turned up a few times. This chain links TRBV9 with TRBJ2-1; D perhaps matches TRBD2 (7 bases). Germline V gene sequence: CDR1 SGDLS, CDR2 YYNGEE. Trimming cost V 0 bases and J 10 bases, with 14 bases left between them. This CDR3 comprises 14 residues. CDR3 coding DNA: TGTGCCAGCAGCGTAGTGTCGGGGGGCCTCGAGCAGTTCTTC. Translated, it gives CASSVVSGGLEQFF.

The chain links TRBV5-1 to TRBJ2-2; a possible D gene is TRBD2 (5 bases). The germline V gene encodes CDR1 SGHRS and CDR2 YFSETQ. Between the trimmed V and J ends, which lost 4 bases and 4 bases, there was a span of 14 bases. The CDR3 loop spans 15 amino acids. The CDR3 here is CASSLGESGTGELFF. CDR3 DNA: TGCGCCAGCAGCCTGGGAGAGTCGGGCACCGGGGAGCTGTTTTTT.

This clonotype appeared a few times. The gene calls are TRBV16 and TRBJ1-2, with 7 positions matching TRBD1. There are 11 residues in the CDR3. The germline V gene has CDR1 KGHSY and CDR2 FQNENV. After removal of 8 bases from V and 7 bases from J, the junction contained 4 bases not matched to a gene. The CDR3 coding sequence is TGTGCCAGCCACAGACAGGGTGGCTACACCTTC. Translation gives CASHRQGGYTF.

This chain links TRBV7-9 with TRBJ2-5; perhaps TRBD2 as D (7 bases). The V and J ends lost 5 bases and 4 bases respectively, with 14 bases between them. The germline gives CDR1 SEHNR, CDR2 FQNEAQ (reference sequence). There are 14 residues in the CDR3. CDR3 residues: CASSGGADGETQYF. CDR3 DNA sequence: TGTGCCAGCAGCGGGGGGGCAGATGGAGAGACCCAGTACTTC. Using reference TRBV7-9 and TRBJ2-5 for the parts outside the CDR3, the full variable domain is DTGVSQNPRHKITKRGQNVTFRCDPISEHNRLYWYRQTLGQGPEFLTYFQNEAQLEKSRLLSDRFSAERPKGSFSTLEIQRTEQGDSAMYLCASSGGADGETQYFGPGTRLLVL.

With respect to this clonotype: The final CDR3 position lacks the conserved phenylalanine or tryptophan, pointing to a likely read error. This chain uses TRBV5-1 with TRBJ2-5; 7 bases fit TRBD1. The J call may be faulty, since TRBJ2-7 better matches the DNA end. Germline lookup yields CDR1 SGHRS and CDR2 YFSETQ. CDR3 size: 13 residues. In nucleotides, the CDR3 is TGCGCCAGCAGCTGGGACAGCTACTACGAGCAGTACAAC. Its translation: CASSWDSYYEQYN.

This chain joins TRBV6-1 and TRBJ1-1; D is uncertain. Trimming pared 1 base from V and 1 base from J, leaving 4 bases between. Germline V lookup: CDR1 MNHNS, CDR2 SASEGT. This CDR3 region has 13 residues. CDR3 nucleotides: TGTGCCAGCAGTGAAGTGGAGAACACTGAAGCTTTCTTT. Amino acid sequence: CASSEVENTEAFF.

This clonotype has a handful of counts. The CDR3 DNA reads TGTGCCAGCAGCAGCGGCCGACAGGGGGGGACCCAGTACTTC. This translates into CASSSGRQGGTQYF. The genes are TRBV7-9 and TRBJ2-5; 9 nucleotides match TRBD1. Germline V CDR1 and CDR2: SEHNR, FQNEAQ (reference sequence). J gave up 7 bases and V 5 bases, and 8 bases lay outside the gene matches. The CDR3 runs 14 residues.

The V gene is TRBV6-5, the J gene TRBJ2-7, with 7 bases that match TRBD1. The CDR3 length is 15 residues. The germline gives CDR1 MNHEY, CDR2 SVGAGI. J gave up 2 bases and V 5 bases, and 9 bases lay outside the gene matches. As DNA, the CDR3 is TGTGCCAGCAGTGAATCTAGGGACAGACCCTACGAGCAGTACTTC. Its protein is CASSESRDRPYEQYF.

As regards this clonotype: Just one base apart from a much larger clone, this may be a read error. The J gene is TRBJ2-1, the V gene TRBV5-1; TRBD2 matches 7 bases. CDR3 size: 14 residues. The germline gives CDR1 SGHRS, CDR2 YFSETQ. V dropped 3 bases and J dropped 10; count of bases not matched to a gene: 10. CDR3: CASSSTSSSYEQFF. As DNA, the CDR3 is TGCGCCAGCAGCTCGACTAGCTCTTCCTACGAGCAGTTCTTC.

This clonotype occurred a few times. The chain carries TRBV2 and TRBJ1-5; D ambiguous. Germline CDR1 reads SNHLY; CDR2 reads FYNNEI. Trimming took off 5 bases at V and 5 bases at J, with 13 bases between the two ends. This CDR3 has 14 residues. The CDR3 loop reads CASSLYTSDQPQHF. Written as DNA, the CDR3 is TGTGCCAGCAGTTTGTACACCAGTGATCAGCCCCAGCATTTT.

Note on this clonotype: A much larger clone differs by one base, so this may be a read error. The CDR3 loop reads CGARDFTSGRSYEQYF. CDR3 nucleotides: TGCGGTGCTAGAGATTTTACTAGCGGGAGGTCCTACGAGCAGTACTTC. V gene TRBV20-1 combines with J gene TRBJ2-1; 12 nucleotides agree with TRBD2. Matching the DNA end better, TRBJ2-7 makes the J call doubtful. The CDR3 extends over 16 amino acids. Per germline, CDR1 DFQATT and CDR2 SNEGSKA (reference sequence).

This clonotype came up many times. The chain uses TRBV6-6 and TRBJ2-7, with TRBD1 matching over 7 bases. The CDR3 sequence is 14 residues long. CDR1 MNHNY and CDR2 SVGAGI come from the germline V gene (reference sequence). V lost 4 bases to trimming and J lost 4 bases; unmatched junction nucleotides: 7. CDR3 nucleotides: TGTGCCAGCAGTTTGCCGGGACAGACTTACGAGCAGTACTTC. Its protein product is CASSLPGQTYEQYF.

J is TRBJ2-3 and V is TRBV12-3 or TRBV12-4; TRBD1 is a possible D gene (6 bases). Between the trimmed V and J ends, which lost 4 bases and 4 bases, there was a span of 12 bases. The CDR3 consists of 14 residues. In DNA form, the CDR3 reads TGTGCCAGCAGTTACAGGGAGATCGCAGATACGCAGTATTTT. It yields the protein CASSYREIADTQYF.

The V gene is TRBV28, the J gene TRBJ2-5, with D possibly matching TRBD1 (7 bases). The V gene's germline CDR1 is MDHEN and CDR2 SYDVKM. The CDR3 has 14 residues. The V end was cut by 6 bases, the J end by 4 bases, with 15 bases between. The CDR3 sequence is CASRYRGGVETQYF. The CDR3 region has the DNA TGTGCCAGCAGGTACAGGGGCGGGGTAGAGACCCAGTACTTC.

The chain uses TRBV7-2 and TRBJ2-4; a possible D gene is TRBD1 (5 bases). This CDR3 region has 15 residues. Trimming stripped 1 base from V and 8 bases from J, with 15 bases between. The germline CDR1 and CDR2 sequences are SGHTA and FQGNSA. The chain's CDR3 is CASSLGGRVEDIQYF. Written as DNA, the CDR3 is TGTGCCAGCAGCTTAGGGGGCAGGGTCGAGGACATTCAGTACTTC.

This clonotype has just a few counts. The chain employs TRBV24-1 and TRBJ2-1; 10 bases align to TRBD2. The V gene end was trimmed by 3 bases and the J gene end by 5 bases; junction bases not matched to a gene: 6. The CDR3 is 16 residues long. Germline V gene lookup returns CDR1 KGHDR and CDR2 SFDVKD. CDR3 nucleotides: TGTGCCACCAGTGATCCCAAGCGGGGGGGCCACAATGAGCAGTTCTTC. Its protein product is CATSDPKRGGHNEQFF.

CDR3: CASSRDKGNIQYF. The CDR3 DNA is TGTGCCAGCTCACGGGACAAGGGGAACATTCAGTACTTC. The chain links TRBV18 to TRBJ2-4; the D gene is possibly TRBD1 (6 bases). The CDR3 runs to 13 residues. Trimming pared 4 bases from V and 7 bases from J, leaving 11 bases between. CDR1 and CDR2 from the germline V gene are KGHSH and LQKENI.